The 13 T cell receptor beta chains given below trace back to one sample, sequenced in a study of blood T cell repertoires in COVID-19. The table came from immunoSEQ multiplex PCR; TCRdb's copy has only in-frame clones and leaves some out. Of 200,000 or so clones detected, almost 85% appear once; the ten largest clones hold about 6.9%. The sample comprised peripheral blood. Receptors were obtained from a human donor with acute or convalescent COVID-19. The donor label of this sample is uncertain.

The genes are TRBV9 and TRBJ2-7, with TRBD2 as a possible D gene (6 bases). Trimming removed 5 bases at V and 0 bases at J, with 12 bases between. The germline gives CDR1 SGDLS, CDR2 YYNGEE. The CDR3 loop spans 14 amino acids. The chain's CDR3 is CASSWRGPSYEQYF. The CDR3 DNA reads TGTGCCAGCAGTTGGAGGGGACCCTCCTACGAGCAGTACTTC.

This chain uses TRBV10-2 with TRBJ2-6; 9 positions match TRBD1. This CDR3 comprises 18 residues. Germline trimming cut 2 bases from V and 2 bases from J; bases unmatched to any gene: 7. From germline, CDR1 is WSHSY and CDR2 SAAADI. This CDR3 reads CASSEPGQGVTGANVLTF. As DNA, the CDR3 is TGCGCCAGCAGTGAGCCGGGACAGGGAGTAACTGGGGCCAACGTCCTGACTTTC.

This clone was picked up a small number of times. The rearrangement links TRBV10-3 to TRBJ1-3; maybe TRBD1 (5 bases). Germline CDR1 reads ENHRY; CDR2 reads SYGVKD. The CDR3 has 15 residues. Trimming took 8 bases from V and 4 from J, leaving 18 bases between them. CDR3 amino acids: CAIAGGGITGNTIYF. CDR3 DNA sequence: TGTGCCATCGCCGGCGGGGGAATCACCGGAAACACCATATATTTT.

This clone was observed once. This sequence joins TRBV29-1 and TRBJ2-5; D is uncertain. The germline V gene has CDR1 SQVTM and CDR2 ANQGSEA. CDR3 length: 13 amino acids. V was cut by 4 bases and J by 4 bases, with 13 bases left in between. CDR3 sequence: CSVGIGARETQYF. In DNA form, the CDR3 reads TGCAGCGTTGGGATAGGAGCCCGAGAGACCCAGTACTTC.

The CDR3 sequence is CASSKRLADSYEQYF. The CDR3 nucleotides read TGTGCCAGTAGCAAAAGACTAGCGGACTCCTACGAGCAGTACTTC. The V gene is TRBV19, the J gene TRBJ2-7, with 9 nucleotides matching TRBD2. Germline loops: CDR1 LNHDA, CDR2 SQIVND (reference sequence). The J segment lost 0 bases and the V segment lost 6 bases, leaving 6 bases of the junction unmatched. CDR3 length: 15 residues.

The table lists this clone with a few counts. The chain has TRBV28 and TRBJ1-5; D unresolved. V lost 6 bases and J 1 base, leaving 4 bases between the germline ends. The CDR3 totals 12 residues. Per the germline V gene, CDR1 is MDHEN and CDR2 is SYDVKM. CDR3 loop: CASRGSNQPQHF. The CDR3 coding sequence is TGTGCCAGCAGGGGCAGCAATCAGCCCCAGCATTTT.

This rearrangement joins TRBV7-9 to TRBJ2-7; a possible D gene is TRBD2 (6 bases). CDR1 SEHNR and CDR2 FQNEAQ come from the germline V gene (reference sequence). V gave up 5 bases and J gave up 5 bases, with 25 bases separating them. The CDR3 spans 17 residues. The CDR3: CASSRPSGTPRHNEQYF. The CDR3 DNA sequence: TGTGCCAGCAGCCGACCATCCGGGACTCCCCGACATAACGAGCAGTACTTC.

The rearrangement links TRBV19 to TRBJ1-1; D possibly corresponds to TRBD1 (6 bases). This CDR3 has 13 residues. Germline V gene data show CDR1 as LNHDA and CDR2 as SQIVND (reference sequence). V was trimmed by 4 bases and J by 6 bases, leaving 12 bases between them. CDR3 amino acids: CASSNRVRAEAFF. CDR3 nucleotides: TGTGCCAGTAGTAACAGGGTAAGGGCTGAAGCTTTCTTT.

The chain combines TRBV5-1 with TRBJ1-4; 9 nucleotides align to TRBD1. In germline, CDR1 is SGHRS, CDR2 YFSETQ. The CDR3 sequence is 16 residues long. The junction had 9 bases not matched to a gene; V was cut back by 6 bases and J by 3 bases. CDR3 DNA sequence: TGCGCCAGCACACAGGGGGCCCTAGCTCCTAATGAAAAACTGTTTTTT. The encoded protein is CASTQGALAPNEKLFF.

As for this clone: At one end, the junction sequence differs from germline, possibly due to a read error. Different DNA sequences within this sample yield the same CDR3. The V call is TRBV28, the J call TRBJ2-3; perhaps TRBD2 as D (6 bases). This CDR3 region has 13 residues. CDR1 is MDHEN and CDR2 is SYDVKM in the germline V gene. This CDR3 is CAIQERAGDTQYF. CDR3 nucleotide sequence: TGTGCCATACAAGAGCGGGCTGGAGATACACAGTATTTT.

The chain has TRBV7-8 and TRBJ2-3; D not resolved. The CDR3 loop spans 16 amino acids. V was pared by 3 bases and J by 1 base, with 14 bases between. From germline, CDR1 is SGHVS and CDR2 FQNEAQ. CDR3 DNA sequence: TGTGCCAGCAGCTTGGAGACTGGATGGGGCACAGATACGCAGTATTTT. Translation: CASSLETGWGTDTQYF.

The genes are TRBV19 and TRBJ2-1; 13 positions agree with TRBD2. V dropped 6 bases and J dropped 5; count of bases not matched to a gene: 7. This CDR3 is 16 amino acids long. The germline gives CDR1 LNHDA, CDR2 SQIVND (reference sequence). Here the CDR3 reads CASSQTGTSGNNEQFF. CDR3 nucleotide sequence: TGTGCCAGTAGCCAAACCGGGACTAGCGGGAACAATGAGCAGTTCTTC.

This clone occurred once. This chain joins TRBV27 and TRBJ1-4; TRBD1 aligns across 7 bases. This CDR3 is 14 amino acids long. The germline V gene encodes CDR1 MNHEY and CDR2 SMNVEV (reference sequence). With V trimmed by 3 bases and J by 8 bases, 6 bases remained unmatched. The CDR3 nucleotides are TGTGCCAGCAGTTTTCGACAGGGAAGAGAAAAACTGTTTTTT. Translated, it gives CASSFRQGREKLFF.